The entry that follows covers one T cell receptor beta chain sequence. The antigen is unknown. The source of the sample is a study of cytomegalovirus exposure and HLA in healthy donors. General study points: A missense DCLRE1C variant was associated with V- and J-gene trimming of TCR beta chains in a later analysis, and an independent cohort replicated the association. The study found most TCR sequences rare, yet found some public TCRs in many donors. There were some 150 TCR beta chains listed as cytomegalovirus-associated.

PCR primers comprised 60 Vbeta and 13 Jbeta primers. Profiling relied on immunoSEQ multiplex PCR, and the TCRdb table lists in-frame clones only, not all of them. This table has 100,000 to 150,000 clones, 70% to 85% appearing once. The CDR3 contains 18 residues. The trim removed 4 bases at V and 5 bases at J, leaving 14 bases unmatched. Germline values: CDR1 SGDLS, CDR2 YYNGEE. The rearrangement joins TRBV9 to TRBJ1-5; 11 nucleotides match TRBD1. This receptor was taken from a man aged 18 to 30 in good health and CMV-seronegative. The sample consisted of PBMCs. The CDR3 is CASSYQDRGHIGHQPQHF. As DNA, the CDR3 is TGTGCCAGCAGCTACCAGGACAGGGGGCATATTGGACATCAGCCCCAGCATTTT.